A selection of T cell receptor beta chains follows, all from one sample in a study of blood T cell repertoires in COVID-19. Sequenced by immunoSEQ multiplex PCR; TCRdb stores in-frame clones only, minus some. The sample lists about 150,000 clones; roughly 78% were seen once. Sequenced: peripheral blood. These receptors were taken from a human donor with acute or convalescent COVID-19. The donor label of this sample is uncertain. Both conserved end residues are part of each CDR3. Fields, in order: D gene, V gene, clone size, J gene, CDR3 DNA, CDR3 protein. D genes are given only for firm matches. Clone size, where shown, is once, few, many, or a class for clones that have expanded.

-,TRBV6-5,-,TRBJ1-5,TGTGCCAGCAGAGCGTCCCGGGATCAGCCCCAGCATTTT,CASRASRDQPQHF
TRBD2,TRBV4-3,few,TRBJ2-3,TGCGCCAGCAGCCAAGGGGCTAGCGGGGGCCGAGACACAGATACGCAGTATTTT,CASSQGASGGRDTDTQYF
-,TRBV9,once,TRBJ2-5,TGTGCCAGCAGCCCACAGACAGGCTCCCAAGAGACCCAGTACTTC,CASSPQTGSQETQYF
-,TRBV5-4,-,TRBJ1-4,TGTGCCAGCAGCTTGGTTGGAGGGTTTGGGGAAAAACTGTTTTTT,CASSLVGGFGEKLFF
TRBD1,TRBV6-2/TRBV6-3,-,TRBJ1-5,TGTGCCAGCAGTGACGCAGGGGGCTCCTATCAGCCCCAGCATTTT,CASSDAGGSYQPQHF
TRBD1,TRBV27,-,TRBJ2-1,TGTGCCAGCAGCCCACAGGGGTCCTACAATGAGCAGTTCTTC,CASSPQGSYNEQFF
TRBD1,TRBV10-3,-,TRBJ1-6,TGTGCCATCAGGGTGACAGGGGATGAAAATTCACCCCTCCACTTT,CAIRVTGDENSPLHF
-,TRBV5-4,-,TRBJ2-1,TGTGCCAGCAGCTTGGGGACACTCTACAATGAGCAGTTCTTC,CASSLGTLYNEQFF
-,TRBV5-1,-,TRBJ1-2,TGCGCCAGCAGCTTGGACAGTAACTATGGCTACACCTTC,CASSLDSNYGYTF
-,TRBV9,-,TRBJ1-2,TGTGCCAGCAGCGGACCACAGGGCATCAACTATGGCTACACCTTC,CASSGPQGINYGYTF
-,TRBV5-1,-,TRBJ2-7,TGCGCCAGCAGCTTTGCGGACAGCCTCTACGAGCAGTACTTC,CASSFADSLYEQYF
-,TRBV2,-,TRBJ1-3,TGTGCCAGCAGTGACCGGAGCCGATCTGGAAACACCATATATTTT,CASSDRSRSGNTIYF
TRBD1,TRBV4-1,-,TRBJ1-2,TGCGCCAGCAGCCTACAGACTATTGGACAGGGGCACTATGGCTACACCTTC,CASSLQTIGQGHYGYTF
-,TRBV3-1/TRBV3-2,-,TRBJ2-2,TGTGCCAGCAGCCTCCGTGCTCTTAGCACCGGGGAGCTGTTTTTT,CASSLRALSTGELFF
-,TRBV4-3,few,TRBJ2-3,TGCGCCAGCAGCCAAGATAGGCCGGGATTGCACGGCACAGATACGCAGTATTTT,CASSQDRPGLHGTDTQYF
-,TRBV4-2,-,TRBJ2-7,TGTGCCAGCAGCCAAGATGGAACGGCGGCCTACGAGCAGTACTTC,CASSQDGTAAYEQYF
TRBD2,TRBV2,-,TRBJ2-2,TGTGCCAGCAGTGACGGGCAGCGGGGGGGCCAGGGGGAGCTGTTTTTT,CASSDGQRGGQGELFF
TRBD1,TRBV18,few,TRBJ1-1,TGTGCCAGCTCACCGCAAAGGGGGCTAACTGAAGCTTTCTTT,CASSPQRGLTEAFF
-,TRBV5-1,few,TRBJ1-3,-,CASSFGPGGNTIYF
TRBD1,TRBV24-1,-,TRBJ2-1,TGTGCCACCAGTGATCGAGGACAGGGGGCAGGAAATGAGCAGTTCTTC,CATSDRGQGAGNEQFF
-,TRBV3-1/TRBV3-2,few,TRBJ1-5,TGTGCCAGCAGCCCCCGGGCGGGGAATCAGCCCCAGCATTTT,CASSPRAGNQPQHF
TRBD1,TRBV30,many,TRBJ2-7,TGTGCCTGGAGCAAGGACAGGGTAGACGAGCAGTACTTC,CAWSKDRVDEQYF
TRBD2,TRBV4-2,-,TRBJ2-3,TGTGCCAGCAGCCAAGTTTTCCCCCCGGGGGGTAGCGGGGGTAGCACAGATACGCAGTATTTT,CASSQVFPPGGSGGSTDTQYF
TRBD1,TRBV4-1,-,TRBJ2-3,TGCGCCAGCAGCTTCGGGACAGGGCTTGGCACAGATACGCAGTATTTT,CASSFGTGLGTDTQYF
-,TRBV12-5,once,TRBJ2-5,TGTGCTAGTGGTGAACCCGACCTAGCCGGGGGGACCCAGTACTTC,CASGEPDLAGGTQYF
-,TRBV19,-,TRBJ2-1,TGTGCCAGTAGTATTCGGGGGATCTCCTACAATGAGCAGTTCTTC,CASSIRGISYNEQFF
-,TRBV29-1,-,TRBJ2-7,TGCAGCGTTGGGGTCCAGGGGTTGAAGTACTTC,CSVGVQGLKYF
-,TRBV15,-,TRBJ1-3,TGTGCCACCAGCAGAGATCTTATTTTCGCGGGAGCCCGCTCTGGAAACACCATATATTTT,CATSRDLIFAGARSGNTIYF
TRBD1,TRBV5-4,-,TRBJ1-2,TGTGCCAGCAGCCCTCGGACAGGGGGCGGCTATGGCTACACCTTC,CASSPRTGGGYGYTF
-,TRBV5-1,-,TRBJ1-2,TGCGCCAGCAGCTTGGCCGTCGAGAACTATGGCTACACCTTC,CASSLAVENYGYTF
TRBD1,TRBV2,-,TRBJ1-1,TGTGCCAGCAGAGGGACAGGGGATTGGAACACTGAAGCTTTCTTT,CASRGTGDWNTEAFF
-,TRBV11-1,-,TRBJ1-1,TGTGCCAGCAGCCCCGGGGATCCAGGTAACACTGAAGCTTTCTTT,CASSPGDPGNTEAFF
-,TRBV29-1,-,TRBJ1-2,TGCAGCGTTGAAAGCAGGGCTTTTGGCTATGGCTACACCTTC,CSVESRAFGYGYTF
TRBD1,TRBV10-2,-,TRBJ2-4,TGCGCCAGCAGTGAGTCGTGGACAGGGGGGATTAAGGCAGCCAAAAACATTCAGTACTTC,CASSESWTGGIKAAKNIQYF
TRBD2,TRBV10-3,-,TRBJ2-7,TGTGCCATCAGTGAATGGGGGGGGACCTACGAGCAGTACTTC,CAISEWGGTYEQYF
TRBD1,TRBV6-6,-,TRBJ2-1,TGTGCCAGCAGTTATGGGGACAGGTCCTACAATGAGCAGTTCTTC,CASSYGDRSYNEQFF
-,TRBV6-5,-,TRBJ1-6,TGTGCCAGCACCCGAGGGGGGGGATCACCCCTCCACTTT,CASTRGGGSPLHF
-,TRBV28,-,TRBJ1-4,TGTGCCAGCAACCAGGCAACTAATGAAAAACTGTTTTTT,CASNQATNEKLFF
-,TRBV14,-,TRBJ1-2,TGTGCCAGCAGCCAAGGCAGGGTAGGAACATATGGCTACACCTTC,CASSQGRVGTYGYTF
-,TRBV30,-,TRBJ1-6,TGTGCCTGGAGTGTACCAGGCAGTTTCTATAATTCACCCCTCCACTTT,CAWSVPGSFYNSPLHF
-,TRBV3-1/TRBV3-2,-,TRBJ2-7,TGTGCCAGCAGCCAAGAGATGGGGGCCTTGGGCGAGCAGTACTTC,CASSQEMGALGEQYF
-,TRBV18,-,TRBJ2-1,TGTGCCAGCTCACCCGAGGGTCATGAGCAGTTCTTC,CASSPEGHEQFF
TRBD2,TRBV4-3,-,TRBJ2-1,TGCGCCAGCAGCCAAGATCGATTCGCTAGCGGGGTCAGGGAGCAGTTCTTC,CASSQDRFASGVREQFF
TRBD1,TRBV5-1,-,TRBJ1-4,TGCGCCAGCAGTCGCGAGGGGGCTTATAATGAAAAACTGTTTTTT,CASSREGAYNEKLFF
-,TRBV5-4,-,TRBJ2-1,TGTGCCAGCAGCTTGGTATCGGGGGATGAGCAGTTCTTC,CASSLVSGDEQFF
-,TRBV12-5,-,TRBJ1-2,TGTGCTAGTGGTCGGGACTCTTTTTATGGCTACACCTTC,CASGRDSFYGYTF
-,TRBV6-5,-,TRBJ1-2,TGTGCCAGCAGTAGAGGGGGGGACTATGGCTACACCTTC,CASSRGGDYGYTF
-,TRBV11-3,-,TRBJ1-1,TGTGCCAGCAGCCTCATAACGGGCACTGAAGCTTTCTTT,CASSLITGTEAFF
TRBD2,TRBV6-5,-,TRBJ2-1,TGTGCCAGCACTGGACTAGCGGGGGGGAGGGATGAGCAGTTCTTC,CASTGLAGGRDEQFF
-,TRBV11-2,-,TRBJ2-1,TGTGCCAGCAGCTTAAATCCCGGACAGAGTTATTACAATGAGCAGTTCTTC,CASSLNPGQSYYNEQFF
TRBD1,TRBV4-3,-,TRBJ1-2,TGCGCCAGCAGCCAGGACAGGGGTTATGGCTACACCTTC,CASSQDRGYGYTF
TRBD2,TRBV3-1/TRBV3-2,few,TRBJ2-5,TGTGCCAGCAGCGACGGACTAGCGGGTGGTCAAGAGACCCAGTACTTC,CASSDGLAGGQETQYF
-,TRBV12-3/TRBV12-4,-,TRBJ2-4,TGTGCCAGCACCCAAGGGAGTAACATTCAGTACTTC,CASTQGSNIQYF
TRBD1,TRBV5-1,-,TRBJ1-2,TGCGCCAGCAGCATCACAGGGGGCTATGGCTACACCTTC,CASSITGGYGYTF
-,TRBV11-3,-,TRBJ2-3,TGTGCCAGCAGCTCTCAGGGGCAAGATACGCAGTATTTT,CASSSQGQDTQYF
-,TRBV3-1/TRBV3-2,-,TRBJ2-2,TGTGCCAGCAGCCAGGGCCTCCCGACCAACACCGGGGAGCTGTTTTTT,CASSQGLPTNTGELFF